The 3 T cell receptor beta chains below were found in one sample sequenced in a study of CXCR3-negative and CXCR3-positive naive CD8 T cells. Whole-study results and caveats: Naive cells with CXCR3 showed TRB CDR3s that were more hydrophobic than those in CXCR3-negative naive cells.

UMI-labeled 5' RACE TRB cDNA libraries were prepared from the cells. One entry per CDR3 protein, without DNA, is what TCRdb gives after re-calling the 5' RACE reads. The table for this sample gives some 130,000 distinct CDR3 sequences. Antigen specificity for these receptors is unknown. Sequenced input: naive CXCR3+ CD8+ T cells from blood. This sample's subset: CD45RO-CCR7+CD27+CD95- naive CD8+ T cells expressing CXCR3 (TNR3+). Source of these receptors: a human donor in good health. Some clones in this sample may be carry-over from other donors' samples.

The chain uses TRBV12-3 or TRBV12-4 and TRBJ2-3; TCRdb's D call, TRBD1, is unchecked because there is no DNA. The CDR3 has 15 residues. The CDR3 loop reads CASRGPVASMDTQYF.

The rearrangement joins TRBV29-1 to TRBJ2-1; TCRdb outputs TRBD2, but without DNA this stays unchecked. Germline values: CDR1 SQVTM, CDR2 ANQGSEA. CDR3 size: 14 residues. This CDR3 reads CSTPSGASYNEQFF.

This chain joins TRBV12-3 or TRBV12-4 and TRBJ2-1; no DNA is available, so the TRBD2 call from TCRdb remains unchecked. This CDR3 spans 16 amino acids. The CDR3: CASTLLLAGGDNEQFF.